This T cell receptor (beta chain) derives from a study of blood T cell repertoires in COVID-19. In the study overall: From T cells, B-cell-depleted T cells, or PBMCs came the material, which was cDNA or gDNA.

V shed 4 bases, J shed 0 bases, and the junction held 7 bases outside the gene matches. CDR3 length: 15 residues. Germline V gene sequence: CDR1 SGHRS, CDR2 YFSETQ. Original processing notes: It was from reference gene primer amplification that nucleated cell counts were estimated. TCRdb's table, derived via immunoSEQ multiplex PCR, lists solely in-frame clones and lacks some. That table supplies the V and J calls and clone size; D and trimming were determined from the DNA. Here the sample spans fewer than 120,000 clones, around nine tenths being singletons. This chain joins TRBV5-1 and TRBJ2-7, with 7 bases matching TRBD2. Specimen: peripheral blood. This receptor was identified in a woman in her 50s with acute or convalescent COVID-19. The CDR3, as DNA: TGCGCCAGCAGCCGAGAAGCGGGACCCTCCTACGAGCAGTACTTC. Amino acid sequence: CASSREAGPSYEQYF. Drawing the rest from reference TRBV5-1 and TRBJ2-7, the complete variable domain is KAGVTQTPRYLIKTRGQQVTLSCSPISGHRSVSWYQQTPGQGLQFLFEYFSETQRNKGNFPGRFSGRQFSNSRSEMNVSTLELGDSALYLCASSREAGPSYEQYFGPGTRLTVT.